This TCR beta chain was observed in a study of cytomegalovirus exposure and HLA in healthy donors. Study-wide results and caveats: Rarity held for most TCR sequences, but there were some public TCRs that occurred in many donors.

For this clone: The target antigen is unknown.

A multiplex PCR was run with 60 Vbeta primers and 13 Jbeta primers. Clones were sequenced by immunoSEQ multiplex PCR, and TCRdb holds only the in-frame ones, with some missing. The table includes some 150,000 clones, 75% to 85% detected once. The V gene's germline CDR1 is SGHRS and CDR2 YFSETQ. V shed 4 bases and J 3 bases; nucleotides not matched to a gene: 4. The CDR3 contains 14 residues. The TCR was taken from a man aged 50-60 years in good health and CMV-seronegative. Sequencing was done on a sample of PBMCs. V and J are TRBV5-1 and TRBJ2-3; 8 positions match TRBD2. DNA for the CDR3: TGCGCCAGCAGCCGGGCTAGCGGGACAGATACGCAGTATTTT. This encodes CASSRASGTDTQYF.